This TCR beta chain emerged from a study of identical twins. The study, taken as a whole, reports: Sharing of beta out-of-frame sequences by twins showed a weaker excess. There was more out-of-frame TCR alpha sharing in monozygotic twins than models estimated. Zero-insertion analyses could be partly confounded by invariant MAIT and iNKT cells.

This clonotype turned up a few times. The antigen remains unidentified. The V and J ends lost 6 bases and 3 bases, in that order; junction bases with no gene match: 5. The germline gives CDR1 MNHEY, CDR2 SMNVEV (reference sequence). The CDR3 loop spans 16 amino acids. TCRdb re-called the 5' RACE reads through MiXCR, storing one row per CDR3 protein. Among roughly 690,000 distinct CDR3 sequences listed, roughly 6% were seen once. This sequence was found in a young man in good health. The chain joins TRBV27 to TRBJ2-6, with TRBD2 matching 10 bases. The material sequenced was naive T cells sorted from blood. CDR3 nucleotide sequence: TGTGCCAGCAGCTGGGGGACTAGCGTTGGGGCCAACGTCCTGACTTTC. Translated, it gives CASSWGTSVGANVLTF.